The 25 T cell receptor beta chains below all came from one sample that was sequenced in a study of Ad26.COV2.S vaccination and SARS-CoV-2 variants. Sequenced by immunoSEQ multiplex PCR; TCRdb stores in-frame clones only, minus some. The sample gives roughly 300,000 clones, roughly 89% of which show up once; about 4.6% is in the top ten. Treatment here: 15 to 20 received Ad26.COV2.S at low or high dose, single or two shots; five or six received placebo; per-sample allocation not given. Sample collection was performed on day 63 after the first vaccine or placebo injection. Here the sequenced sample was peripheral blood, taken in a trial of Ad26.COV2.S vaccine versus placebo. The receptors shown here come from a person between 18 and 60 years old who received the Ad26.COV2.S COVID-19 vaccine or a placebo.

Regarding this clone: Other nucleotide sequences in the sample specify the same CDR3. The chain carries TRBV20-1 and TRBJ1-4, with a tentative D call TRBD1 (6 bases). Germline V gene lookup returns CDR1 DFQATT and CDR2 SNEGSKA (reference sequence). Trimming left V 3 bases short and J 1 base short, with 9 bases between. The CDR3 totals 14 residues. CDR3 DNA: TGCAGTGCTAGTAGGGGGGGAACTAATGAAAAACTGTTTTTT. This translates into CSASRGGTNEKLFF.

The chain couples TRBV5-5 to TRBJ2-1; D perhaps matches TRBD1 (6 bases). This CDR3 contains 13 residues. Trimming left V 9 bases short and J 4 bases short, with 14 bases between. The germline gives CDR1 SGHKS, CDR2 YYEKEE (reference sequence). The CDR3 is CATRQELYNEQFF. The CDR3 nucleotides are TGTGCCACCCGACAGGAGCTATACAATGAGCAGTTCTTC. Full variable domain (missing parts from reference TRBV5-5 and TRBJ2-1): DAGVTQSPTHLIKTRGQQVTLRCSPISGHKSVSWYQQVLGQGPQFIFQYYEKEERGRGNFPDRFSARQFPNYSSELNVNALLLGDSALYLCATRQELYNEQFFGPGTRLTVL.

The V gene is TRBV11-2, the J gene TRBJ2-1; a possible D gene is TRBD2 (6 bases). The CDR3 consists of 11 residues. Germline V gene sequence: CDR1 SGHAT, CDR2 FQNNGV. Trimming removed 5 bases at V and 15 bases at J, with 14 bases between. Written as DNA, the CDR3 is TGTGCCAGCAGCCGCGGCGGGGTCCGGTTCTTC. Protein sequence: CASSRGGVRFF.

This clone was seen more than once but under ten times. This chain links TRBV5-4 with TRBJ2-2, with D possibly being TRBD2 (5 bases). CDR1 and CDR2 (germline): SGHNT, YYREEE (reference sequence). The V gene lost 3 bases and the J gene lost 0 bases, with 15 bases spanning the gap. This CDR3 is 17 amino acids long. CDR3 residues: CASSSGPSGANTGELFF. Here the CDR3 DNA reads TGTGCCAGCAGCTCGGGTCCCAGCGGAGCGAACACCGGGGAGCTGTTTTTT.

The chain joins TRBV18 to TRBJ2-7, with 8 nucleotides matching TRBD1. Losses at the gene ends were 1 base for V and 4 bases for J; bases not matched to a gene: 3. This CDR3 has 14 residues. Germline CDR1 KGHSH, CDR2 LQKENI. CDR3 region: CASSPLGQGYEQYF. CDR3 nucleotide sequence: TGTGCCAGCTCACCACTAGGACAGGGTTACGAGCAGTACTTC.

The CDR3 sequence: CASSQEREEEETQYF. Here the CDR3 DNA reads TGCGCCAGCAGCCAAGAGAGAGAGGAGGAAGAGACCCAGTACTTC. The chain combines TRBV4-3 with TRBJ2-5; D is perhaps TRBD2 (5 bases). Germline V gives CDR1 LGHNA, CDR2 YSLEER. V lost 0 bases, J lost 3 bases, and 11 bases lay in between. The CDR3 is 15 residues long.

The chain combines TRBV6-5 with TRBJ1-5, with a tentative D call TRBD1 (5 bases). The CDR3 loop spans 15 amino acids. In germline, CDR1 is MNHEY, CDR2 SVGAGI. V lost 5 bases to trimming and J lost 2 bases, with 13 bases between them. CDR3: CASSIGHIGNQPQHF. CDR3 coding DNA: TGTGCCAGCAGTATAGGACACATTGGCAATCAGCCCCAGCATTTT.

This chain uses TRBV18 with TRBJ1-2, with 10 bases identical to TRBD1. Looked up from germline, CDR1 is KGHSH and CDR2 is LQKENI. The CDR3 has 15 amino acids. V gave up 3 bases and J gave up 1 base; unmatched junction bases: 2. As DNA, the CDR3 is TGTGCCAGCTCACCGGGACAGGGGAATAACTATGGCTACACCTTC. Amino acid sequence: CASSPGQGNNYGYTF.

The sample holds one count of this clone. The V and J genes are TRBV27 and TRBJ1-1; D not certain. This CDR3 contains 15 residues. V was trimmed by 1 base and J by 2 bases, leaving 11 bases between them. Germline V gene lookup returns CDR1 MNHEY and CDR2 SMNVEV (reference sequence). The CDR3 reads CASSLLDPLNTEAFF. DNA for the CDR3: TGTGCCAGCAGTTTATTAGACCCCCTCAACACTGAAGCTTTCTTT.

This chain's CDR3 is CAWTSQDGSYTF. CDR3 coding DNA: TGTGCCTGGACCTCCCAGGACGGGAGCTACACCTTC. V usage is TRBV30 and J usage is TRBJ1-2; D is uncertain. CDR1 and CDR2 (germline): GTSNPN, SVGIG (reference sequence). V shed 4 bases and J shed 9 bases, with 15 bases lying between them. This CDR3 has 12 amino acids.

The chain links TRBV19 to TRBJ1-3; the D gene is possibly TRBD1 (5 bases). V was pared by 1 base and J by 10 bases, with 17 bases between. The CDR3 spans 15 residues. The germline V gene encodes CDR1 LNHDA and CDR2 SQIVND (reference sequence). In nucleotides, the CDR3 is TGTGCCAGTAGTATAGGGGCAGGGACGTCGGGAACCATATATTTT. It specifies CASSIGAGTSGTIYF.

The genes are TRBV5-1 and TRBJ1-4; D gene uncertain. V dropped 0 bases and J dropped 0 bases, with 9 bases sitting between them. This CDR3 contains 16 residues. CDR1 is SGHRS and CDR2 is YFSETQ in the germline V gene. In DNA, the CDR3 is TGCGCCAGCAGCTTGGCATGGCCCGCAACTAATGAAAAACTGTTTTTT. Translation gives CASSLAWPATNEKLFF.

This clone was seen a single time. Other DNA sequences of this sample code for an identical CDR3. The chain links TRBV7-8 to TRBJ1-1; D may be TRBD1 (6 bases). Germline CDR1 reads SGHVS; CDR2 reads FQNEAQ. Trimming shortened V by 6 bases and J by 1 base, and 9 bases separated the two germline ends. The CDR3 is 13 residues long. The CDR3 bases are TGTGCCAGCAGTTTACAGGGGAACACTGAAGCTTTCTTT. It is translated as CASSLQGNTEAFF. Full variable domain (missing parts from reference TRBV7-8 and TRBJ1-1): GAGVSQSPRYKVAKRGQDVALRCDPISGHVSLFWYQQALGQGPEFLTYFQNEAQLDKSGLPSDRFFAERPEGSVSTLKIQRTQQEDSAVYLCASSLQGNTEAFFGQGTRLTVV.

The chain joins TRBV7-6 to TRBJ2-3, with 7 positions matching TRBD1. CDR3 length equals 15 residues. V lost 1 base to trimming and J lost 6 bases; unmatched junction nucleotides: 7. Germline assignment: CDR1 SGHVS and CDR2 FNYEAQ. This CDR3 reads CASSLVGGGRDTQYF. CDR3 bases: TGTGCCAGCAGCTTAGTAGGGGGCGGCAGGGATACGCAGTATTTT.

The V gene is TRBV5-1, the J gene TRBJ2-3; D ambiguous. V lost 7 bases, J lost 3 bases, and 12 bases lay in between. Germline CDR1 reads SGHRS; CDR2 reads YFSETQ. This CDR3 contains 13 residues. CDR3 sequence (DNA): TGCGCCAGCTTACGGTCGGATACAGATACGCAGTATTTT. Its protein is CASLRSDTDTQYF.

The genes are TRBV3-1 (or the pseudogene TRBV3-2) and TRBJ2-3; TRBD2 matches 12 bases. The CDR3 contains 17 residues. Germline V gives CDR1 LGHDT, CDR2 YNNKEL (reference sequence). Losses at the gene ends were 1 base for V and 6 bases for J; bases not matched to a gene: 8. The CDR3 protein is CASSQGGLAGYSDTQYF. Written as DNA, the CDR3 is TGTGCCAGCAGCCAAGGAGGACTAGCGGGGTATTCGGATACGCAGTATTTT.

The genes are TRBV18 and TRBJ1-1; a possible D gene is TRBD1 (5 bases). V was pared by 3 bases and J by 6 bases, with 8 bases between. CDR1 and CDR2 from the germline V gene are KGHSH and LQKENI. This CDR3 region has 12 residues. CDR3 nucleotides: TGTGCCAGCTCACCGATGGGGGCTGAAGCTTTCTTT. As protein: CASSPMGAEAFF.

The chain combines TRBV5-1 with TRBJ2-1, with 10 bases lining up with TRBD2. The CDR3 covers 17 residues. Germline lookup yields CDR1 SGHRS and CDR2 YFSETQ. Trimming took 4 bases from V and 7 from J; bases not matched to a gene: 14. In DNA form, the CDR3 reads TGCGCCAGCAGCGAGCGAGCGGGAGGGTTTATTGGGAATGAGCAGTTCTTC. It yields the protein CASSERAGGFIGNEQFF. Complete variable domain (other parts from reference TRBV5-1 and TRBJ2-1): KAGVTQTPRYLIKTRGQQVTLSCSPISGHRSVSWYQQTPGQGLQFLFEYFSETQRNKGNFPGRFSGRQFSNSRSEMNVSTLELGDSALYLCASSERAGGFIGNEQFFGPGTRLTVL.

About this clone: The same CDR3 is also encoded by other DNA sequences in this sample. This chain uses TRBV5-6 with TRBJ1-3; TRBD1 is a possible D gene (5 bases). The V gene lost 4 bases and the J gene lost 2 bases, with 10 bases spanning the gap. CDR1 is SGHDT, CDR2 YYEEEE, per germline. This CDR3 has 14 amino acids. The CDR3 DNA follows: TGTGCCAGCAGCCTGGAGGGGACTGGAAACACCATATATTTT. This gives the protein CASSLEGTGNTIYF.

The chain joins TRBV4-2 to TRBJ2-1, with TRBD2 identical over 12 bases. The germline V gene has CDR1 LGHNA and CDR2 YNFKEQ. The CDR3 totals 16 residues. The junction had 8 bases not matched to a gene; V was cut back by 3 bases and J by 8 bases. The CDR3 bases are TGTGCCAGCAGCCAGGTGACTAGCGGGGGTCAGGATGAGCAGTTCTTC. Encoded protein: CASSQVTSGGQDEQFF.

This chain connects TRBV2 to TRBJ2-3; D call uncertain. The CDR3 extends over 13 amino acids. Per the germline V gene, CDR1 is SNHLY and CDR2 is FYNNEI. V lost 4 bases, J lost 3 bases, and 8 bases lay in between. The CDR3 reads CASSARFTDTQYF. The CDR3 DNA sequence: TGTGCCAGCAGTGCGCGCTTTACAGATACGCAGTATTTT.

The gene calls are TRBV28 and TRBJ1-4; 7 nucleotides match TRBD1. The CDR3 consists of 13 residues. V lost 7 bases to trimming and J lost 8 bases; unmatched junction nucleotides: 7. CDR1 and CDR2 from the germline V gene are MDHEN and SYDVKM. This CDR3 is CASTTGVREKLFF. The CDR3 DNA reads TGTGCCAGCACAACAGGGGTGAGGGAAAAACTGTTTTTT.

The table lists this clone with a few counts. The gene calls are TRBV11-2 and TRBJ2-1; D may match TRBD1 or TRBD2 (6 bases each). CDR1 is SGHAT, CDR2 FQNNGV, per germline. Trimming took 1 base from V and 5 from J, leaving 18 bases between them. This CDR3 contains 17 residues. Written as DNA, the CDR3 is TGTGCCAGCAGCTTAGTGGGGGGCGGGAAAGTGAACAATGAGCAGTTCTTC. This encodes CASSLVGGGKVNNEQFF.

The genes are TRBV6-2 or TRBV6-3 and TRBJ1-1; D may be TRBD1 (5 bases). Trimming shortened V by 6 bases and J by 6 bases, and 23 bases separated the two germline ends. CDR3 length: 16 residues. Germline lookup yields CDR1 MNHEY and CDR2 SVGEGT. The CDR3 DNA is TGTGCCAGCAGCTCCCCAATTTCAGGGATTCGGGCTGAAGCTTTCTTT. It translates to CASSSPISGIRAEAFF.

The chain uses TRBV2 and TRBJ2-1, with 11 positions matching TRBD2. Germline loops: CDR1 SNHLY, CDR2 FYNNEI. There are 14 residues in the CDR3. The V and J ends lost 8 bases and 4 bases, in that order; junction bases with no gene match: 4. The CDR3 DNA sequence: TGTGCCAGCCGCGGGACTAGCGGTTACAATGAGCAGTTCTTC. Translated, it gives CASRGTSGYNEQFF. The entire variable domain, with the rest obtained from reference TRBV2 and TRBJ2-1, is as follows: EPEVTQTPSHQVTQMGQEVILRCVPISNHLYFYWYRQILGQKVEFLVSFYNNEISEKSEIFDDQFSVERPDGSNFTLKIRSTKLEDSAMYFCASRGTSGYNEQFFGPGTRLTVL.